These 7 T cell receptor beta chains came from one sample sequenced in a study of tumor and adjacent non-tumor tissue in lung cancer. The library came from three nested PCR rounds adapted from ARM-PCR protocols. TCRdb reanalysed the multiplex PCR reads using MiXCR and keeps one entry per CDR3 protein. The sample includes 220,000 or so distinct CDR3 sequences, about 71% of them seen just once. No cell sorting was done before RNA was extracted from the tissue. The sample taken for sequencing was lung tumor tissue. These receptors all stem from a man aged 60 to 69 with non-small cell lung cancer.

Note on this clonotype: Possible read error: a much larger clone is one base away. The J gene is TRBJ2-3, the V gene TRBV20-1; D unresolved. The CDR3 is 13 amino acids. Trimming left V 2 bases short and J 5 bases short, with 11 bases between. Germline V lookup: CDR1 DFQATT, CDR2 SNEGSKA (reference sequence). The CDR3 protein is CSARRISLDTQYF. CDR3 sequence (DNA): TGCAGTGCTAGAAGGATTAGCCTAGATACGCAGTATTTT.

This clonotype was detected ten times or more. The chain has TRBV11-2 and TRBJ2-1; 13 bases are a match to TRBD2. The germline V gene encodes CDR1 SGHAT and CDR2 FQNNGV. CDR3 length: 16 residues. The V gene end was trimmed by 2 bases and the J gene end by 9 bases; junction bases not matched to a gene: 7. CDR3 DNA: TGTGCCAGCAGCTTAACGTGGACTAGCGGGGGTAGTGAGCAGTTCTTC. Its protein product is CASSLTWTSGGSEQFF.

This clonotype has only a few counts. The rearrangement links TRBV5-1 to TRBJ1-2; no clear D. This CDR3 is 14 amino acids long. Trimming took off 4 bases at V and 7 bases at J, with 17 bases between the two ends. Germline loops: CDR1 SGHRS, CDR2 YFSETQ. The CDR3 is CASSLTVATGGYTF. DNA for the CDR3: TGCGCCAGCAGCCTCACGGTTGCTACTGGTGGCTACACCTTC.

With respect to this clonotype: This may arise from a read error, as a much more abundant clone is one base away. The rearrangement links TRBV20-1 to TRBJ2-5, with TRBD2 matching over 11 bases. Trimming removed 4 bases from V and 4 bases from J; junction bases left unmatched: 8. CDR3 length: 15 residues. Germline CDR1 is DFQATT and CDR2 is SNEGSKA (reference sequence). The DNA for the CDR3 is TGCAGTGCTATGGCCCTAGCGGGAGGCGGAGAGACCCAGTACTTC. Translated, it gives CSAMALAGGGETQYF.

The CDR3 region has the DNA TGTGCCAGCAACTTTAATAGGGTTAGGGGATCCGAGCAGTACTTC. It encodes CASNFNRVRGSEQYF. The V call is TRBV11-3, the J call TRBJ2-7, with D possibly TRBD1 on 5 matching bases. This CDR3 comprises 15 residues. Germline lookup yields CDR1 SGHNT and CDR2 YENEEA. The ends were cut back, 7 bases at V and 6 bases at J, with 22 bases in the middle. Using reference TRBV11-3 and TRBJ2-7 for the parts outside the CDR3, the full variable domain is EAGVVQSPRYKIIEKKQPVAFWCNPISGHNTLYWYLQNLGQGPELLIRYENEEAVDDSQLPKDRFSAERLKGVDSTLKIQPAELGDSAVYLCASNFNRVRGSEQYFGPGTRLTVT.

As regards this clonotype: One end of the junction varies from germline; a read error may be responsible. The gene calls are TRBV20-1 and TRBJ1-4; 7 bases match TRBD1. This CDR3 spans 15 amino acids. Looked up from germline, CDR1 is DFQATT and CDR2 is SNEGSKA (reference sequence). CDR3 sequence (DNA): TGTAGTGTTATCAAGACCGGGACAGTTAATGTAAAACTGTTTTTT. Encoded protein: CSVIKTGTVNVKLFF.

Turning to this clonotype: A much larger clone sits a single nucleotide away, making a read error possible. The rearrangement uses TRBV20-1 and TRBJ2-5, with D hard to call. Germline-derived CDR1 and CDR2 are DFQATT and SNEGSKA (reference sequence). This CDR3 spans 12 amino acids. This chain's CDR3 is CTALGGLETQYF. The CDR3 DNA reads as TGCACTGCTTTAGGTGGCCTGGAGACCCAGTACTTC.